This section outlines one T cell receptor beta chain sequence together with its context. The target of this receptor is not known. No much larger clone exists at a distance of one base, and base qualities are not known. CD8 naive samples were CD45RO-negative cells positively selected for CCR7, giving a CD45RA+CCR7+ population that excluded TemRA cells. Donors were healthy HIV-negative adults with no recently reported acute infections or vaccinations. All donors were Caucasian adults living in Nashville, Tennessee, USA. Blood was obtained by leukapheresis, after which PBMCs were separated by Ficoll-Histopaque density gradient centrifugation and cryopreserved in liquid nitrogen vapor phase. Analytical flow cytometry was used to check the purity and quantity of every magnetically sorted T cell population. Genomic DNA was isolated from every sorted fraction and measured by UV absorbance on a Nanodrop 2000c.

The trim is 1 base for V and 4 bases for J, with a gap of 14 bases between the germline ends. Sequences SGHTA (CDR1) and FQGNSA (CDR2) are obtained from the germline V gene. Including the terminal cysteine and phenylalanine, the CDR3 comprises 16 residues. The DNA shown is the 48-base CDR3, in frame from base 1. These data belong to a study of shared clonotypes between healthy human individuals (dated by TCRdb to between 2020 and 2021). For the study in its entirety: The cohort included three men and a couple of women between 18 and 49 years of age. Per donor, three plates each were used for CD4 naive and CD4 memory, two for CD8 naive, and one for CD8 memory. Different laboratories and diverse techniques were used to prepare libraries and sequence TCR repertoires, to increase sequencing depth and limit assay-specific biases. Blood TCR repertoires of five healthy adults were deeply sequenced to estimate repertoire size and the extent of clonotype sharing between individuals. Each donor's leukapheresis produced roughly between roughly 0.9 and 8.9 billion PBMCs. What the work shows at the level of the full study, not this receptor alone: Rarefaction of sorted-subset datasets indicated incomplete sequencing despite the large sequencing depth. Naive subsets generally had larger estimated clonotype richness than memory subsets. When several donors were compared, the shared fraction of clonotypes was 5% to 6.5% for naive CD4, around 3.6% for naive CD8, 2% to 2.5% for memory CD4, and 0.35% to 0.4% for memory CD8. The small number of donors limited the genetic and exposure-history diversity represented. Higher generation probabilities were observed for clonotypes shared by all four sorted-subset donors than for non-shared clonotypes. Sampling was limited to blood, and TCR repertoires in tissue likely differ from TCR repertoires in blood. Pairwise subsampling indicated that sequencing depth was expected to affect the degree of clonotype sharing among donors.

TCR CDR3 regions were amplified from genomic DNA by multiplex PCR using the deep immunoSEQ assay. Extracted genomic DNA from each cell subset was spread evenly across all wells of several immunoSEQ 96-well plates, with each plate serving as a replicate. For sorted subsets, each replicate PCR was loaded with around 220 ng genomic DNA, equivalent to roughly 30,000 T cell genomes. Purified libraries were measured with a Qubit 3.0 fluorometer, size-checked on a Bioanalyzer 2100, and measured again with the KAPA Library Quantification kit. Every immunoSEQ 96-well plate was sequenced on a dedicated single-read 150-cycle Illumina NextSeq 550 flow cell. Turning to the authors' computational methods: Because only junctional sequences without quality scores were contained in the immunoSEQ output, filtering matching that applied to full-length reads could not be performed. Sequences were annotated with PyIR, a Python wrapper for IgBLAST v1.9, using IMGT germline references to assign V/J genes and CDR3. Reads were removed for weak V/J assignments (E-value above 1e-6), missing CDR3, stop codons, out-of-frame junctions, or ambiguous translated residues. V3J clonotypes were defined as sequences sharing the same inferred V gene, J gene, and CDR3 amino acid sequence. Percentage overlap between repertoires was calculated by dividing the number of shared unique clonotypes by the size of the smaller repertoire. Richness of each repertoire was evaluated using RTK rarefaction, the Chao1 estimator, and Recon v2.1 estimates of unobserved clonotypes. Generation probabilities were computed with OLGA for all TCRbeta clonotypes obtained by the gDNA method from several donors. The clones in this table, taken by TCRdb from immuneACCESS, are in-frame only. Not every clone is retained; where verified, under half of the shortfall comes from an unresolved V gene, and the cause of the rest is unknown. The V and J calls and the clone size are those of that table, but D and trimming were determined from the DNA. Recorded for this sample are approximately 600,000 clones; 85% to 95% of them occurred a single time. The leading ten clones occupy 0.095% to 0.14% of the sample.

The V and J genes are TRBV7-2 and TRBJ1-3; the D gene lacks a confident call. This TCR was sampled from a woman in her 30s in good health. Sequencing used naive CD8+ T cells sorted from blood. What the cell subset or site label conveys for this sample: CD45RA+CCR7+. For the CDR3, the sequence is CASSLVRDWRGNTIYF. The DNA sequence is as follows: TGTGCCAGCAGCTTAGTCCGAGACTGGCGGGGAAACACCATATATTTT. The full variable domain, completed from the reference TRBV7-2 and TRBJ1-3 proteins outside the CDR3, reads GAGVSQSPSNKVTEKGKDVELRCDPISGHTALYWYRQSLGQGLEFLIYFQGNSAPDKSGLPSDRFSAERTGGSVSTLTIQRTQQEDSAVYLCASSLVRDWRGNTIYFGEGSWLTVV.